These T cell receptor beta chains were read from a single sample in a study of cytomegalovirus exposure and HLA in healthy donors. Profiled with immunoSEQ multiplex PCR; TCRdb holds only in-frame clones, not every one. This table holds 80,000 to 130,000 clones, about 68% found once. Sequencing was performed on PBMCs. The source of these receptors is a male donor in good health and CMV-seropositive. Both conserved end residues are part of each CDR3. A D gene is named only where the DNA matches it firmly. The size of a clone is reported for some rows only, either as once, few or many, or as a class for expanded clones.

j_call d_call clone_size v_call cdr3_nt cdr3_aa
TRBJ2-2 NA NA TRBV19 TGTGCCAGTAGTACTCAGGGGGGAACCGGGGAGCTGTTTTTT CASSTQGGTGELFF
TRBJ1-5 TRBD1 NA TRBV14 TGTGCCAGCAGCCAACCGGGACAGTCTAGCAATCAGCCCCAGCATTTT CASSQPGQSSNQPQHF
TRBJ1-4 TRBD1 few TRBV5-1 TGCGCCAGCAGCTCGGTGGGGACAGTAACCGAAAAACTGTTTTTT CASSSVGTVTEKLFF
TRBJ2-7 NA NA TRBV30 TGTGCCTGGGGCGGGACGGCTTCCTACGAGCAGTACTTC CAWGGTASYEQYF
TRBJ2-3 NA NA TRBV28 TGTGCCAGCTTACCCTCGGGACACAACACAGATACGCAGTATTTT CASLPSGHNTDTQYF
TRBJ2-7 NA NA TRBV5-1 TGCGCCAGCAGCTTGGCCACCGCCAGCTCCTACGAGCAGTACTTC CASSLATASSYEQYF
TRBJ1-2 TRBD1 NA TRBV4-2 TGTGCCAGCAGCCCCATGACAGGGAATTCGTATGGCTACACCTTC CASSPMTGNSYGYTF
TRBJ2-1 NA NA TRBV5-1 TGCGCCAGCAGCTTGGCCCGACAGGTTACCTACAATGAGCAGTTCTTC CASSLARQVTYNEQFF
TRBJ2-7 TRBD1 NA TRBV7-6 TGTGCCAGCAGCTTAGAGAGGACAGGGTACGAGCAGTACTTC CASSLERTGYEQYF
TRBJ2-1 TRBD2 NA TRBV11-2 TGTGCCAGCAGCTTTGCTAGCCTAGCGGGGACGTCCTACAATGAGCAGTTCTTC CASSFASLAGTSYNEQFF
TRBJ2-1 NA NA TRBV5-1 TGCGCCAGCAGCCTATGGGGCGGGGACAATGAGCAGTTCTTC CASSLWGGDNEQFF
TRBJ2-1 TRBD1 few TRBV6-1 TGTGCCAGCAGTTGGACAGGGGGCTACAATGAGCAGTTCTTC CASSWTGGYNEQFF
TRBJ2-5 NA NA TRBV2 TGTGCCAGCAGTGAAGAACAGGGGGGGGGAGAGACCCAGTACTTC CASSEEQGGGETQYF
TRBJ2-2 TRBD2 NA TRBV28 TGTGCCAGCAGTCTGAGTGGCGGGGGGTCGAACACCGGGGAGCTGTTTTTT CASSLSGGGSNTGELFF
TRBJ2-1 TRBD2 once TRBV6-4 TGTGCCAGCAGCGCCGGGACTAGCGTCAATGAGCAGTTCTTC CASSAGTSVNEQFF
TRBJ1-6 NA NA TRBV7-8 TGTGCCAGCAGCCCTACTTTGGGGACACTCACGAGCTCCTATAATTCACCCCTCCACTTT CASSPTLGTLTSSYNSPLHF
TRBJ2-7 NA NA TRBV19 TGTGCCAGTAGCACAGGGATCGCCTACGAGCAGTACTTC CASSTGIAYEQYF
TRBJ2-2 NA NA TRBV9 TGTGCCAGCAGCTCCCGTGAGGGCGGGGAGCTGTTTTTT CASSSREGGELFF
TRBJ1-1 TRBD1 few TRBV5-4 TGTGCCAGCAGCGCACGGACAGGAAAGAACACTGAAGCTTTCTTT CASSARTGKNTEAFF
TRBJ1-1 NA NA TRBV5-4 TGTGCCAGCAGCCCACCGGTCGTCCGTAACACTGAAGCTTTCTTT CASSPPVVRNTEAFF
TRBJ1-2 NA NA TRBV28 TGTGCCAGCAGTCTCCCGGACTGGAACTATGGCTACACCTTC CASSLPDWNYGYTF
TRBJ1-6 NA NA TRBV19 TGTGCCAGTAGTATATCACAGGGTGGTAATTCACCCCTCCACTTT CASSISQGGNSPLHF
TRBJ1-6 NA NA TRBV5-5 TGTGCCAGCAGCTTCCGGGGTACTAATTCACCCCTCCACTTT CASSFRGTNSPLHF
TRBJ2-5 TRBD2 once TRBV2 TGTGCCAGCAGTGTGGAGCGGGGGGGCCGAGAGACCCAGTACTTC CASSVERGGRETQYF
TRBJ1-2 NA NA TRBV5-6 TGTGCCACCACCTCCCAGGGGAACTATGGCTACACCTTC CATTSQGNYGYTF
TRBJ1-5 TRBD1 NA TRBV7-2 TGTGCCAGCAGCATGTGGACAGGGGATCAGCCCCAGCATTTT CASSMWTGDQPQHF
TRBJ2-1 TRBD1 NA TRBV4-2 TGTGCCAGCAGCCACGGACAGGGCTCATACAATGAGCAGTTCTTC CASSHGQGSYNEQFF
TRBJ2-7 NA NA TRBV15 TGTGCCACCAGCAGAGAAGGGGCGGCCAGCTCCTACGAGCAGTACTTC CATSREGAASSYEQYF
TRBJ2-5 TRBD2 few TRBV2 TGTGCCAGCAATAGCGGGGGGGGGACCCAGTACTTC CASNSGGGTQYF
TRBJ1-4 NA NA TRBV5-1 TGCGCCAGCAGCTCATCTACAGGAGTGGGCGAAAAACTGTTTTTT CASSSSTGVGEKLFF
TRBJ1-3 NA once TRBV30 TGTGCCTGGAGTGCGAGACAATGGCCACATCAGGATTACATGTCTGGAAACACCATATATTTT CAWSARQWPHQDYMSGNTIYF
TRBJ1-5 TRBD1 NA TRBV4-2 TGTGCCAGCAGCCAAGTCAGTGTCGAGGGGGCGAGGCAGCCCCAGCATTTT CASSQVSVEGARQPQHF
TRBJ2-2 TRBD2 once TRBV10-3 TGTGCCATCAACGGGGGGGAGACCGGGGAGCTGTTTTTT CAINGGETGELFF
TRBJ2-5 TRBD2 NA TRBV5-4 TGTGCCAGCAGCGGAGGACTAGCGGCCGACCAAGAGACCCAGTACTTC CASSGGLAADQETQYF
TRBJ1-2 TRBD1 NA TRBV5-6 TGTGCCAGCAGCCCAGGACAGGGGGCATACACCTTC CASSPGQGAYTF
TRBJ2-2 TRBD1 few TRBV5-6 TGTGCCAGCAGCTCTGGGACAGGGAAGATCGGGGAGCTGTTTTTT CASSSGTGKIGELFF
TRBJ2-5 NA NA TRBV14 TGTGCCAGCAGCCAGTCCCGGGTAGAGACCCAGTACTTC CASSQSRVETQYF
TRBJ2-3 TRBD2 NA TRBV15 TGTGCCACCAGCAGAGGGTGGGGACTAGCGGCAGATACGCAGTATTTT CATSRGWGLAADTQYF
TRBJ2-6 NA once TRBV25-1 TGTGCCAGCAGTGTGACGGGGGCTGGGGCCAACGTCCTGACTTTC CASSVTGAGANVLTF
TRBJ1-2 NA few TRBV5-6 TGTGCCAGCACCCCTGGGCAGGGGCGGACCTCTTGGTATGGCTACACCTTC CASTPGQGRTSWYGYTF
TRBJ2-1 TRBD2 few TRBV5-4 TGTGCCAGCAGTGGACTAGCTAGTGAGCAGTTCTTC CASSGLASEQFF
TRBJ2-2 NA NA TRBV4-2 TGTGCCAGCAGCCAAGAGGCGTCAGGGGCGTACACCGGGGAGCTGTTTTTT CASSQEASGAYTGELFF
TRBJ2-5 TRBD1 NA TRBV7-9 TGTGCCAGCAGCCACCAAACAGGGGTCGGAGAGACCCAGTACTTC CASSHQTGVGETQYF
TRBJ1-5 NA NA TRBV2 TGTGCCAGCAGTGGTAACAGTTGGAATCAGCCCCAGCATTTT CASSGNSWNQPQHF
TRBJ1-1 NA NA TRBV28 TGTGCCAGCAGTTTAGGGGGCAGTCCGAACACTGAAGCTTTCTTT CASSLGGSPNTEAFF
TRBJ1-3 NA NA TRBV5-1 TGCGCCAGCAGCTTGGGGCAGGCCGACTCTGGAAACACCATATATTTT CASSLGQADSGNTIYF
TRBJ1-3 NA NA TRBV18 TGTGCCAGCTCACCGACATCTGGAAACACCATATATTTT CASSPTSGNTIYF
TRBJ2-2 NA NA TRBV5-1 TGCGCCAGCAGCTTGGCCACCGCGGGCACCGGGGAGCTGTTTTTT CASSLATAGTGELFF
TRBJ1-5 NA NA TRBV27 TGTGCCAGCAGTTTAAGGGGTCTCGGGCAGCCCCAGCATTTT CASSLRGLGQPQHF
TRBJ2-7 TRBD1 NA TRBV5-6 TGTGCCAGCAGCTTGGGCGGGACAGGAGCCTACGAGCGGTACTTC CASSLGGTGAYERYF
TRBJ1-6 NA NA TRBV29-1 TGCAGCGTTCTACAGGGTCCCTATAATTCACCCCTCCACTTT CSVLQGPYNSPLHF
TRBJ1-6 NA NA TRBV5-1 TGCGCCAGCAGCTCACCTCAGACAGGACGGCGGTCACCCCTCCACTTT CASSSPQTGRRSPLHF
TRBJ1-1 TRBD1 NA TRBV19 TGTGCCAGTAGTACAGGGACAGGGAGCACTGAAGCTTTCTTT CASSTGTGSTEAFF